The present TCR beta chain was sequenced within a study of blood T cell repertoires in COVID-19. The overall study: Sites in the United States, Italy and Spain provided acute and convalescent COVID-19 samples. PBMCs, B-cell-depleted T cells, or T cells provided the cDNA or gDNA that made up the material.

Germline V gives CDR1 SGHRS, CDR2 YFSETQ. The CDR3 covers 16 residues. V shed 0 bases, J shed 1 base, and the junction held 3 bases outside the gene matches. In the original processing: Cell counts per sample came from amplifying reference gene primers. Assay used: immunoSEQ multiplex PCR; TCRdb lists only in-frame clones, some missing. V, J and clone size were drawn from that table, and D and trimming were deduced from the DNA. The sample lists approximately 240,000 clones; around four fifths were seen once. The sequencing sample was made of peripheral blood. This clonotype originated in a woman aged 55-69 years with active or convalescent COVID-19. The chain combines TRBV5-1 with TRBJ2-5, with 10 bases aligning to TRBD2. The DNA of the CDR3 is TGCGCCAGCAGCTTGGCCCCTAGCGGGAGCCAAGAGACCCAGTACTTC. Translation: CASSLAPSGSQETQYF.